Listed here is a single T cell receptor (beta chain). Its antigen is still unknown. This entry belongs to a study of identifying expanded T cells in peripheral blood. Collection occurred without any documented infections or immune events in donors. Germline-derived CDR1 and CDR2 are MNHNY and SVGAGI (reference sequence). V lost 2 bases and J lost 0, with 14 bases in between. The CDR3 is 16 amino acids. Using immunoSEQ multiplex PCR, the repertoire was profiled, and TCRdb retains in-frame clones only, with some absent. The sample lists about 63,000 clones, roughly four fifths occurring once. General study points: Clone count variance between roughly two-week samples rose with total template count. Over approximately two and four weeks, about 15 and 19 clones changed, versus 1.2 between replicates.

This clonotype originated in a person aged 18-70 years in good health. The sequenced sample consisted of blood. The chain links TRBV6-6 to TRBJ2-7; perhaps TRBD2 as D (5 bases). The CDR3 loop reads CASSYPEQRNSYEQYF. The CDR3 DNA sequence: TGTGCCAGCAGTTACCCGGAGCAGCGGAACTCCTACGAGCAGTACTTC.